This section outlines one T cell receptor (beta chain) sequence together with its context. The data were obtained in a study of T cells in Graves' hyperthyroidism and ophthalmopathy. In germline, CDR1 is SQVTM, CDR2 ANQGSEA. The CDR3 covers 12 residues. With 7 bases clipped from V and 7 bases from J, the junction kept 8 bases outside the gene matches. Template material for amplifying TCR beta CDR3 regions consisted of RNA transcripts. The primer set for the first-round RT-PCR of the TCR CDR3 was HTBI. One entry per CDR3 protein results from TCRdb running MiXCR on the multiplex PCR reads. In the table there are approximately 700,000 distinct CDR3 sequences, about 45% of which are singletons.

Specimen: peripheral blood or thyroid tissue (not recorded which). V gene TRBV29-1 combines with J gene TRBJ2-5; TRBD1 matches 8 bases. The clonotype was recovered from an adult man with Graves' disease, either hyperthyroidism or ophthalmopathy (not recorded which). The CDR3 nucleotides read TGCAGCGCAAGGACAGGGAGCGGGACCCAGTACTTC. It specifies CSARTGSGTQYF.